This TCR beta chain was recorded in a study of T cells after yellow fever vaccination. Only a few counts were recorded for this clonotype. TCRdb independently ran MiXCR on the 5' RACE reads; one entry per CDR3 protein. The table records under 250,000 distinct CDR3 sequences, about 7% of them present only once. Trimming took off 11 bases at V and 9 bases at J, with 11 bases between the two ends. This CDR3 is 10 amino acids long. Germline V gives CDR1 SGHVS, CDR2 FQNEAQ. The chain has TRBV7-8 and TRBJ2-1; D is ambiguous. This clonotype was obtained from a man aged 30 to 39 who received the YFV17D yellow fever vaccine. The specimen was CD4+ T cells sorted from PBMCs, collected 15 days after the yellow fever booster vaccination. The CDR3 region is CALGVSEQFF. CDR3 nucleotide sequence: TGTGCCCTCGGCGTGAGTGAGCAGTTCTTC. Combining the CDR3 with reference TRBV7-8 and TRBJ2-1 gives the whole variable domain GAGVSQSPRYKVAKRGQDVALRCDPISGHVSLFWYQQALGQGPEFLTYFQNEAQLDKSGLPSDRFFAERPEGSVSTLKIQRTQQEDSAVYLCALGVSEQFFGPGTRLTVL.